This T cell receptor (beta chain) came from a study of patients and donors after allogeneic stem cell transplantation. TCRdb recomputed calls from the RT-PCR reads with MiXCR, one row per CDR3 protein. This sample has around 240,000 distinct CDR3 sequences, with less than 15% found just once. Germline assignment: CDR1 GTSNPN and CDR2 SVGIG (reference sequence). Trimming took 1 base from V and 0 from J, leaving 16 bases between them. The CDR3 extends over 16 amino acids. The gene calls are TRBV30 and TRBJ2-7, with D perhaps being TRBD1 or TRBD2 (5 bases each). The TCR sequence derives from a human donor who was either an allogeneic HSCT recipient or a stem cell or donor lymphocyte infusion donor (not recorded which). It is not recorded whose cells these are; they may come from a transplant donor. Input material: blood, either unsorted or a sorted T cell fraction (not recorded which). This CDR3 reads CAWSGSGATSSYEQYF. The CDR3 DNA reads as TGTGCCTGGAGTGGATCCGGGGCTACTAGCTCCTACGAGCAGTACTTC.